This entry lists 24 T cell receptor beta chains sequenced from one sample in a study of CD4+ T cells in melanoma. Profiled with immunoSEQ multiplex PCR; TCRdb holds only in-frame clones, not every one. The sample lists approximately 20,000 clones, about four fifths occurring once. Material: cells from a culture (not recorded whether cultured in vitro). These receptor sequences come from a human donor with melanoma.

This clone came up once. The chain couples TRBV7-3 to TRBJ2-5; 7 bases are a match to TRBD2. Germline assignment: CDR1 SGHTA and CDR2 FQGTGA. Unmatched junction bases numbered 5, after V lost 5 bases and J lost 5 bases. The CDR3 is 13 residues long. CDR3 region: CASSSGTWETQYF. CDR3 DNA: TGTGCCAGCAGCAGCGGGACCTGGGAGACCCAGTACTTC.

The J gene is TRBJ2-3, the V gene TRBV5-6; 8 bases line up with TRBD1. This CDR3 contains 19 residues. Trimming cost V 0 bases and J 0 bases; bases outside gene matches: 12. From germline, CDR1 is SGHDT and CDR2 YYEEEE. The CDR3: CASSLVWQGARSSTDTQYF. CDR3 nucleotides: TGTGCCAGCAGCTTGGTTTGGCAGGGGGCCCGATCTAGCACAGATACGCAGTATTTT.

The chain combines TRBV5-1 with TRBJ1-1, with D possibly matching TRBD1 (6 bases). Trimming stripped 0 bases from V and 4 bases from J, with 13 bases between. Looked up from germline, CDR1 is SGHRS and CDR2 is YFSETQ. This CDR3 comprises 15 residues. The CDR3 bases are TGCGCCAGCAGCTTGGGGGGAACAGGGTCCACTGAAGCTTTCTTT. Its protein product is CASSLGGTGSTEAFF.

The chain links TRBV11-2 to TRBJ2-1; D remains ambiguous. The CDR3 totals 14 residues. The V and J ends lost 0 bases and 6 bases respectively, with 9 bases between them. Looked up from germline, CDR1 is SGHAT and CDR2 is FQNNGV. The CDR3 here is CASSLDPGRNEQFF. The DNA for the CDR3 is TGTGCCAGCAGCTTAGATCCGGGCCGCAATGAGCAGTTCTTC.

The V gene is TRBV6-1, the J gene TRBJ1-4, with 8 bases aligning to TRBD1. From germline, CDR1 is MNHNS and CDR2 SASEGT. The V segment lost 2 bases and the J segment 5 bases; nucleotides outside the gene matches: 4. The CDR3 is 15 amino acids. The CDR3 sequence is CASSEPTGGNEKLFF. The DNA of the CDR3 is TGTGCCAGCAGTGAACCAACAGGGGGGAATGAAAAACTGTTTTTT.

This clone is termed medium-sized (0.01 to 0.1%). This chain uses TRBV7-9 with TRBJ2-5; D not certain. The CDR3 is made up of 11 amino acids. Per the germline V gene, CDR1 is SEHNR and CDR2 is FQNEAQ (reference sequence). Trimming left V 4 bases short and J 7 bases short, with 7 bases between. The chain's CDR3 is CASSSSATQYF. The CDR3 DNA reads TGTGCCAGCAGCTCCTCCGCGACCCAGTACTTC.

The V gene is TRBV6-1, the J gene TRBJ1-1; D call uncertain. Per germline, CDR1 MNHNS and CDR2 SASEGT. This CDR3 is 10 amino acids long. The V and J ends lost 8 bases and 7 bases respectively, with 8 bases between them. The CDR3 loop reads CASGRLEAFF. CDR3 coding DNA: TGTGCCAGCGGCAGACTTGAAGCTTTCTTT.

The gene calls are TRBV10-2 and TRBJ2-1; D gene uncertain. CDR3 length equals 15 residues. V was shortened by 4 bases and J by 4 bases, with 14 bases between the two germline ends. Germline V gene lookup returns CDR1 WSHSY and CDR2 SAAADI. CDR3 in amino acids: CASSAVSAEYNEQFF. DNA of the CDR3: TGCGCCAGCAGTGCCGTCTCGGCCGAATACAATGAGCAGTTCTTC.

J is TRBJ1-1 and V is TRBV30, with 7 bases fitting TRBD1. Germline V CDR1 and CDR2: GTSNPN, SVGIG (reference sequence). The CDR3 sequence is 14 residues long. V dropped 1 base and J dropped 7; count of bases not matched to a gene: 9. CDR3 DNA: TGTGCCTGGAGTGGACAGGGAATTCTATTTGAAGCTTTCTTT. Protein: CAWSGQGILFEAFF.

The rearrangement links TRBV6-1 to TRBJ2-7; 7 bases are a match to TRBD1. V shed 2 bases, J shed 1 base, and the junction held 5 bases outside the gene matches. From germline, CDR1 is MNHNS and CDR2 SASEGT. The CDR3 is made up of 15 amino acids. In DNA form, the CDR3 reads TGTGCCAGCAGTGAATCTGGGACAGCTTCCTACGAGCAGTACTTC. Translated, it gives CASSESGTASYEQYF.

The chain employs TRBV11-2 and TRBJ2-6, with no clear D. The CDR3 has 14 residues. Trimming took 2 bases from V and 4 from J, leaving 6 bases between them. From germline, CDR1 is SGHAT and CDR2 FQNNGV. CDR3 sequence: CASSLRSGANVLTF. The CDR3 DNA sequence: TGTGCCAGCAGCTTAAGATCCGGGGCCAACGTCCTGACTTTC.

CDR3 DNA: TGTGCCAGTGGGGGGGGACAGGAGAACACCGGGGAGCTGTTTTTT. Translation: CASGGGQENTGELFF. The V gene is TRBV19, the J gene TRBJ2-2; TRBD1 might be the D (8 bases). Germline lookup yields CDR1 LNHDA and CDR2 SQIVND (reference sequence). This CDR3 has 15 amino acids. V lost 8 bases, J lost 1 base, and 14 bases lay in between.

The chain uses TRBV6-1 and TRBJ2-5; D is possibly TRBD1 (6 bases). The V and J ends lost 7 bases and 3 bases respectively, with 15 bases between them. Germline V gene sequence: CDR1 MNHNS, CDR2 SASEGT. The length of the CDR3 is 14 residues. The CDR3 DNA is TGTGCCAGCACCCGATGGGGGCAAAAAGAGACCCAGTACTTC. The encoded protein is CASTRWGQKETQYF.

The genes are TRBV6-5 and TRBJ2-4; D might be TRBD1 or TRBD2, each matching 5 bases. The CDR3 covers 14 residues. V shed 5 bases and J shed 5 bases, with 13 bases lying between them. Germline CDR1 is MNHEY and CDR2 is SVGAGI. In DNA form, the CDR3 reads TGTGCCAGCAGTGGTCGGGACGGCCAAAACATTCAGTACTTC. Translated, it gives CASSGRDGQNIQYF.

This clone has just one count. This sequence joins TRBV27 and TRBJ1-1, with D perhaps matching TRBD1 (6 bases). V was shortened by 6 bases and J by 0 bases, with 11 bases between the two germline ends. This CDR3 is built from 14 residues. CDR1 is MNHEY, CDR2 SMNVEV, per germline (reference sequence). The CDR3 DNA follows: TGTGCCAGCAGCCAGGGGACCATGAACACTGAAGCTTTCTTT. It yields the protein CASSQGTMNTEAFF.

This sequence joins TRBV2 and TRBJ1-1; D gene unclear. Germline CDR1 is SNHLY and CDR2 is FYNNEI. Trimming pared 7 bases from V and 0 bases from J, leaving 6 bases between. The CDR3 covers 12 residues. The CDR3 region is CASKRLNTEAFF. The CDR3 DNA sequence: TGTGCCAGCAAGAGGTTGAACACTGAAGCTTTCTTT.

The table lists this clone with a few counts. The rearrangement links TRBV2 to TRBJ1-4; D is unclear. V was trimmed by 3 bases and J by 0 bases, leaving 14 bases between them. The CDR3 runs to 17 residues. Germline V gene data show CDR1 as SNHLY and CDR2 as FYNNEI. CDR3 sequence (DNA): TGTGCCAGCAGTGATTGGGCAGGCCTTGCAACTAATGAAAAACTGTTTTTT. Its protein product is CASSDWAGLATNEKLFF.

V usage is TRBV6-5 and J usage is TRBJ1-5; the D is unclear. Germline V gene data show CDR1 as MNHEY and CDR2 as SVGAGI. Trimming removed 0 bases at V and 0 bases at J, with 3 bases between. The CDR3 extends over 14 amino acids. CDR3 amino acids: CASSYSYSNQPQHF. The CDR3 DNA reads TGTGCCAGCAGTTACTCCTATAGCAATCAGCCCCAGCATTTT.

This clone has more than one count but fewer than ten. The rearrangement uses TRBV2 and TRBJ2-2, with 10 bases matching TRBD2. The CDR3 has 15 residues. J was trimmed by 5 bases and V by 3 bases; bases with no gene match: 3. The V gene's germline CDR1 is SNHLY and CDR2 FYNNEI. The chain's CDR3 is CASSDKLAGTGELFF. The CDR3 nucleotides read TGTGCCAGCAGTGATAAACTAGCGGGGACCGGGGAGCTGTTTTTT.

This rearrangement joins TRBV6-6 to TRBJ2-2, with 11 positions matching TRBD1. The V gene end was trimmed by 6 bases and the J gene end by 5 bases; junction bases not matched to a gene: 8. The CDR3 runs 16 residues. CDR1 and CDR2 from the germline V gene are MNHNY and SVGAGI (reference sequence). The CDR3 DNA is TGTGCCAGCAGGCGTGGACAGGGGGCTAGGACCGGGGAGCTGTTTTTT. Its translation is CASRRGQGARTGELFF.

This sequence joins TRBV6-5 and TRBJ1-1, with D uncertain. This CDR3 has 11 residues. V shed 6 bases and J shed 11 bases, with 13 bases lying between them. Per germline, CDR1 MNHEY and CDR2 SVGAGI. This chain's CDR3 is CASRHNQRAFF. The CDR3 region has the DNA TGTGCCAGCAGACACAACCAAAGGGCTTTCTTT.

This chain joins TRBV10-3 and TRBJ2-7, with TRBD1 matching over 7 bases. V was clipped by 9 bases and J by 2 bases; unmatched bases: 16. Per the germline V gene, CDR1 is ENHRY and CDR2 is SYGVKD. The CDR3 runs 16 residues. The CDR3 nucleotides are TGTGCCATAATGGGGAATCAGGGGGACCGGGCCTACGAGCAGTACTTC. It translates to CAIMGNQGDRAYEQYF.

The chain employs TRBV7-2 and TRBJ1-6; D not certain. V dropped 5 bases and J dropped 4 bases, with 6 bases sitting between them. Germline V gene lookup returns CDR1 SGHTA and CDR2 FQGNSA. CDR3 size: 13 residues. DNA of the CDR3: TGTGCCAGCAGCGGAGATTATAATTCACCCCTCCACTTT. Translation: CASSGDYNSPLHF.

The chain recombines TRBV19 with TRBJ1-5; D is possibly TRBD1 (5 bases). Germline-derived CDR1 and CDR2 are LNHDA and SQIVND (reference sequence). This CDR3 contains 14 residues. Trimming removed 5 bases from V and 3 bases from J, with 11 bases in between. This CDR3 is CASSRGTANQPQHF. DNA for the CDR3: TGTGCCAGTAGTCGCGGGACGGCCAATCAGCCCCAGCATTTT.